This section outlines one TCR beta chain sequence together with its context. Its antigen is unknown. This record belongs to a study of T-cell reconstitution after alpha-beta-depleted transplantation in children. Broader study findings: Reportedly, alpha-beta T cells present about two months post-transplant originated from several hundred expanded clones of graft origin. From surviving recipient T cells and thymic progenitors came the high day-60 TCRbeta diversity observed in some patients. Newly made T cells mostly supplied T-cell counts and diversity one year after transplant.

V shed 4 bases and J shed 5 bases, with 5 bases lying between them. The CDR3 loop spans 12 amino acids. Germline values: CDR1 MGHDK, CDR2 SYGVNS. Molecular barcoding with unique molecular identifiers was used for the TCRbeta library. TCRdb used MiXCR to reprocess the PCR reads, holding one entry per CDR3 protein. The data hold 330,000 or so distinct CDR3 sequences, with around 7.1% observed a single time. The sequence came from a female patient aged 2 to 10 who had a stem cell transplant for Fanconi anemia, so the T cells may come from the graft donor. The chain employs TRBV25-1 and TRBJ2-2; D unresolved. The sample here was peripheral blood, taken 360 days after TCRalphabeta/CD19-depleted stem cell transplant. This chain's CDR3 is CASSAFTGELFF. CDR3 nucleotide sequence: TGTGCCAGCAGTGCGTTTACCGGGGAGCTGTTTTTT.